The 28 T cell receptor beta chains listed next were all sequenced from one sample in a study of blood T cell repertoires in COVID-19. Method: immunoSEQ multiplex PCR; TCRdb's copy keeps in-frame clones and lacks some. The profile covers roughly 220,000 clones, with 80% to 85% appearing a single time and 20% taken by the ten largest. The sample taken for sequencing was peripheral blood. The receptors come from a man aged 25-45 years with active or convalescent COVID-19.

This chain links TRBV7-9 with TRBJ1-5, with D possibly being TRBD1 (5 bases). In germline, CDR1 is SEHNR, CDR2 FQNEAQ (reference sequence). The length of the CDR3 is 16 residues. Trimming pared 5 bases from V and 0 bases from J, leaving 14 bases between. CDR3 sequence: CASSAYRSSSNQPQHF. The CDR3 region has the DNA TGTGCCAGCAGCGCGTACAGGTCTAGTAGCAATCAGCCCCAGCATTTT.

This chain joins TRBV4-3 and TRBJ1-1, with TRBD1 matching over 7 bases. The CDR3 loop spans 14 amino acids. V lost 4 bases and J lost 5; bases outside the gene matches: 7. Germline CDR1 and CDR2: LGHNA and YSLEER. CDR3 region: CASSLASRGTEAFF. For the CDR3, the DNA is TGCGCCAGCAGCCTCGCCAGCAGGGGGACTGAAGCTTTCTTT.

The gene calls are TRBV24-1 and TRBJ2-1, with 15 bases fitting TRBD2. After removal of 3 bases from V and 6 bases from J, the junction contained 5 bases not matched to a gene. CDR3 size: 17 residues. Per the germline V gene, CDR1 is KGHDR and CDR2 is SFDVKD. CDR3 nucleotides: TGTGCCACCAGTGATACGCGGACTAGCGGGAGGGCCAATGAGCAGTTCTTC. Protein: CATSDTRTSGRANEQFF.

This clone came up many times. This chain connects TRBV30 to TRBJ2-2; 11 bases map to TRBD1. V was clipped by 1 base and J by 4 bases; unmatched bases: 2. CDR1 is GTSNPN, CDR2 SVGIG, per germline (reference sequence). The CDR3 runs 15 residues. CDR3: CAWSGTGGLTGELFF. CDR3 coding DNA: TGTGCCTGGAGTGGGACAGGGGGCCTCACCGGGGAGCTGTTTTTT.

The chain employs TRBV11-2 and TRBJ1-6, with TRBD1 identical over 9 bases. The length of the CDR3 is 14 residues. Germline-derived CDR1 and CDR2 are SGHAT and FQNNGV. V dropped 5 bases and J dropped 6; count of bases not matched to a gene: 2. CDR3 protein: CASSRDRVNSPLHF. For the CDR3, the DNA is TGTGCCAGCAGCAGGGACAGGGTTAATTCACCCCTCCACTTT.

The V gene is TRBV19, the J gene TRBJ2-6; 7 bases fit TRBD1. CDR3 length equals 17 residues. The ends lost 6 bases at V and 0 bases at J; junction bases unmatched: 8. Per germline, CDR1 LNHDA and CDR2 SQIVND (reference sequence). CDR3 residues: CASSQGQFSSGANVLTF. The CDR3 nucleotides read TGTGCCAGTAGCCAGGGACAGTTTAGCTCTGGGGCCAACGTCCTGACTTTC.

The chain employs TRBV28 and TRBJ2-1; 7 bases match TRBD2. The CDR3 has 17 amino acids. Germline lookup yields CDR1 MDHEN and CDR2 SYDVKM. V lost 2 bases, J lost 7 bases, and 14 bases stayed unmatched. CDR3 sequence (DNA): TGTGCCAGCAGTTTACGGGGCCTAAAGCGGGGAAGGAATGAGCAGTTCTTC. This translates into CASSLRGLKRGRNEQFF.

The chain combines TRBV7-2 with TRBJ1-2; TRBD1 might be the D (5 bases). Germline V lookup: CDR1 SGHTA, CDR2 FQGNSA. CDR3 size: 13 residues. Trimming removed 3 bases from V and 4 bases from J, with 9 bases in between. CDR3 region: CASSFQGSYGYTF. Here the CDR3 DNA reads TGTGCCAGCAGCTTCCAGGGTTCCTATGGCTACACCTTC.

The chain recombines TRBV14 with TRBJ2-2, with 8 bases identical to TRBD1. This CDR3 is built from 15 residues. Germline V gene data show CDR1 as SGHDN and CDR2 as FVKESK. Trimming removed 5 bases from V and 6 bases from J; junction bases left unmatched: 8. This chain's CDR3 is CASSSQTGVPGELFF. CDR3 nucleotides: TGTGCCAGCAGCTCGCAGACAGGGGTCCCCGGGGAGCTGTTTTTT.

The chain combines TRBV14 with TRBJ2-1, with D possibly TRBD1 on 6 matching bases. The germline V gene has CDR1 SGHDN and CDR2 FVKESK. This CDR3 has 15 residues. The ends were cut back, 6 bases at V and 3 bases at J, with 15 bases in the middle. CDR3 residues: CASSEGTNYYNEQFF. CDR3 coding DNA: TGTGCCAGCAGTGAGGGGACAAACTACTACAATGAGCAGTTCTTC.

The V and J genes are TRBV28 and TRBJ1-3; 8 nucleotides agree with TRBD1. This CDR3 has 17 amino acids. Germline V gives CDR1 MDHEN, CDR2 SYDVKM. Trimming took 6 bases from V and 2 from J; bases not matched to a gene: 12. This CDR3 is CASRQAQGARAGNTIYF. CDR3 DNA sequence: TGTGCCAGCAGGCAAGCCCAGGGGGCAAGAGCTGGAAACACCATATATTTT.

This chain connects TRBV7-2 to TRBJ2-1; D remains ambiguous. The CDR3 has 13 amino acids. The germline V and J ends were trimmed by 6 bases and 0 bases, with 6 bases remaining between them. Germline V gene sequence: CDR1 SGHTA, CDR2 FQGNSA. The CDR3 is CASRESSYNEQFF. In DNA, the CDR3 is TGTGCCAGCAGGGAGAGCTCCTACAATGAGCAGTTCTTC.

J is TRBJ1-4 and V is TRBV30, with D hard to call. Trimming removed 0 bases at V and 0 bases at J, with 5 bases between. The CDR3 totals 14 residues. Per germline, CDR1 GTSNPN and CDR2 SVGIG (reference sequence). CDR3 loop: CAWSVGATNEKLFF. DNA for the CDR3: TGTGCCTGGAGTGTAGGAGCAACTAATGAAAAACTGTTTTTT.

The table lists this clone with a few counts. V and J are TRBV5-1 and TRBJ1-1, with D possibly being TRBD1 (6 bases). V was clipped by 0 bases and J by 6 bases, with 18 bases between them. CDR1 and CDR2 from the germline V gene are SGHRS and YFSETQ. The CDR3 extends over 16 amino acids. CDR3 loop: CASSLAAGGGYSEAFF. The CDR3, as DNA: TGCGCCAGCAGCTTGGCCGCGGGGGGCGGGTATTCTGAAGCTTTCTTT.

The chain links TRBV6-5 to TRBJ2-7; D unclear. Germline V gene sequence: CDR1 MNHEY, CDR2 SVGAGI. The CDR3 spans 11 residues. The V end lost 5 bases, the J end lost 6 bases, and 8 bases lay between the germline ends. CDR3 coding DNA: TGTGCCAGCAGTAATAGCCGCGAGCAGTACTTC. The encoded protein is CASSNSREQYF.

J is TRBJ2-4 and V is TRBV28, with TRBD2 matching over 7 bases. The CDR3 is 16 amino acids. In germline, CDR1 is MDHEN, CDR2 SYDVKM. V was pared by 1 base and J by 4 bases, with 7 bases of the junction left unmatched. CDR3 coding DNA: TGTGCCAGCAGTTTATTGCAGCGGGGTTTGAAAAACATTCAGTACTTC. Translating it yields CASSLLQRGLKNIQYF.

The chain recombines TRBV5-6 with TRBJ2-3, with 8 bases fitting TRBD2. The CDR3 sequence is 16 residues long. The trim removed 0 bases at V and 1 base at J, leaving 4 bases unmatched. From germline, CDR1 is SGHDT and CDR2 YYEEEE. The CDR3 reads CASSLVVTSGTDTQYF. CDR3 coding DNA: TGTGCCAGCAGCTTGGTGGTGACTAGCGGCACAGATACGCAGTATTTT.

The chain joins TRBV5-1 to TRBJ1-1; 9 bases line up with TRBD1. The junction had 9 bases not matched to a gene; V was cut back by 0 bases and J by 12 bases. The CDR3 totals 14 residues. Per the germline V gene, CDR1 is SGHRS and CDR2 is YFSETQ. The CDR3 reads CASSLAVGTGRTFF. CDR3 nucleotide sequence: TGCGCCAGCAGCTTGGCCGTAGGGACAGGGAGGACTTTCTTT.

The chain recombines TRBV19 with TRBJ2-2; TRBD1 is a possible D gene (5 bases). The V end lost 5 bases, the J end lost 5 bases, and 12 bases lay between the germline ends. Germline loops: CDR1 LNHDA, CDR2 SQIVND (reference sequence). This CDR3 has 14 amino acids. The CDR3 DNA reads as TGTGCCAGTAGTCCCGGACACCCTACCGGGGAGCTGTTTTTT. This codes for CASSPGHPTGELFF.

The rearrangement links TRBV18 to TRBJ1-5, with TRBD1 as a possible D gene (5 bases). The CDR3 covers 14 residues. Germline-derived CDR1 and CDR2 are KGHSH and LQKENI. Trimming pared 1 base from V and 1 base from J, leaving 5 bases between. The CDR3 sequence is CASSPQGSNQPQHF. The CDR3 region has the DNA TGTGCCAGCTCACCACAGGGGAGCAATCAGCCCCAGCATTTT.

This clone was recorded once. The chain links TRBV28 to TRBJ1-5, with 7 nucleotides matching TRBD1. V lost 5 bases to trimming and J lost 9 bases; unmatched junction nucleotides: 13. This CDR3 comprises 15 residues. Germline CDR1 reads MDHEN; CDR2 reads SYDVKM. DNA for the CDR3: TGTGCCAGCAGTCCAGGCAGGGGGAACTGGCTGCCCCAGCATTTT. Amino acids: CASSPGRGNWLPQHF.

V gene TRBV7-9 combines with J gene TRBJ1-3, with 8 nucleotides matching TRBD1. J lost 3 bases, V lost 5 bases, and 3 bases had no gene match. There are 14 residues in the CDR3. CDR1 is SEHNR, CDR2 FQNEAQ, per germline (reference sequence). In DNA, the CDR3 is TGTGCCAGCAGCACAGACAGGGGTGGAAACACCATATATTTT. It codes for CASSTDRGGNTIYF.

This clone was picked up a small number of times. Other DNA variants within this sample encode the same CDR3. The chain is built from TRBV5-6 and TRBJ1-1; unclear D gene. The V end was cut by 0 bases, the J end by 1 base, with 4 bases between. CDR1 SGHDT and CDR2 YYEEEE come from the germline V gene. The CDR3 contains 13 residues. The CDR3 loop is CASSLAGNTEAFF. CDR3 nucleotides: TGTGCCAGCAGCTTGGCAGGGAACACTGAAGCTTTCTTT.

J is TRBJ2-7 and V is TRBV6-1; D remains ambiguous. V lost 2 bases, J lost 4 bases, and 3 bases lay in between. Germline values: CDR1 MNHNS, CDR2 SASEGT. The CDR3 is made up of 11 amino acids. The CDR3 loop reads CASSEPYEQYF. The CDR3 nucleotides are TGTGCCAGCAGTGAACCGTACGAGCAGTACTTC.

The V call is TRBV6-5, the J call TRBJ1-5; D perhaps matches TRBD1 (5 bases). The germline V gene has CDR1 MNHEY and CDR2 SVGAGI. Trimming removed 0 bases at V and 5 bases at J, with 8 bases between. CDR3 size: 14 residues. The CDR3 spells CASSYSGEDQPQHF. The CDR3, as DNA: TGTGCCAGCAGTTACTCGGGGGAGGATCAGCCCCAGCATTTT.

The chain is built from TRBV9 and TRBJ2-2, with D hard to call. CDR1 and CDR2 from the germline V gene are SGDLS and YYNGEE. V dropped 1 base and J dropped 1 base, with 8 bases sitting between them. The CDR3 extends over 15 amino acids. The CDR3 here is CASSVNPRNTGELFF. The CDR3 DNA follows: TGTGCCAGCAGCGTAAATCCGAGGAACACCGGGGAGCTGTTTTTT.

The chain has TRBV6-5 and TRBJ2-7; 7 positions agree with TRBD1. V shed 6 bases, J shed 5 bases, and the junction held 7 bases outside the gene matches. CDR1 is MNHEY, CDR2 SVGAGI, per germline. CDR3 length equals 13 residues. The CDR3 DNA sequence: TGTGCCAGCAGGAGAGGGGGCTTTGACGAGCAGTACTTC. The encoded protein is CASRRGGFDEQYF.

The genes are TRBV27 and TRBJ1-2, with TRBD1 matching 12 bases. CDR1 is MNHEY and CDR2 is SMNVEV in the germline V gene (reference sequence). V shed 2 bases, J shed 7 bases, and the junction held 5 bases outside the gene matches. This CDR3 is 15 amino acids long. The CDR3 reads CASSLGTGGGAGYTF. DNA of the CDR3: TGTGCCAGCAGTTTAGGGACAGGGGGCGGTGCTGGCTACACCTTC.